This TCR beta chain is drawn from a study of PD-1 blockade in classical Hodgkin lymphoma. As for the study in general: Nivolumab dosing for patients was 3 mg/kg, administered intravenously every 2 weeks. Study-level findings and limits: Before treatment, TCR diversity in newly diagnosed patients was reportedly lower than in healthy donors. Underlying causes for the observed repertoire differences were not defined, possibly disease activity or prior therapy. By C4D1 there was a significant rise in CD4+ TCR diversity but not in CD8+ TCR diversity.

The CDR3 is made up of 18 amino acids. Germline CDR1 is SGHTA and CDR2 is FQGNSA. Trimming took 2 bases from V and 2 from J, leaving 22 bases between them. Stated time point: cycle 4 day 1 (C4D1), after 6 weeks of nivolumab. Relapse was seen in all patients after autologous stem cell transplantation, and brentuximab vedotin exposure was variable. After thawing, PBMCs were subjected to magnetic negative selection to isolate CD8+ T cells. This clone is termed medium-sized. The antigen is unknown. Measured with immunoSEQ multiplex PCR; TCRdb has only the in-frame clones, and not every one. The sample has over 3,500 clones; over 60% are singletons.

This chain connects TRBV7-2 to TRBJ2-7, with D perhaps matching TRBD2 (5 bases). The source is a human donor with classical Hodgkin lymphoma. The sequenced sample was CD8+ T cells from blood, obtained before the fourth cycle of nivolumab. As DNA, the CDR3 is TGTGCCAGCAGCTTAACCGAAAGTAGTGGGAGCTTAACCTACGAGCAGTACTTC. This translates into CASSLTESSGSLTYEQYF.